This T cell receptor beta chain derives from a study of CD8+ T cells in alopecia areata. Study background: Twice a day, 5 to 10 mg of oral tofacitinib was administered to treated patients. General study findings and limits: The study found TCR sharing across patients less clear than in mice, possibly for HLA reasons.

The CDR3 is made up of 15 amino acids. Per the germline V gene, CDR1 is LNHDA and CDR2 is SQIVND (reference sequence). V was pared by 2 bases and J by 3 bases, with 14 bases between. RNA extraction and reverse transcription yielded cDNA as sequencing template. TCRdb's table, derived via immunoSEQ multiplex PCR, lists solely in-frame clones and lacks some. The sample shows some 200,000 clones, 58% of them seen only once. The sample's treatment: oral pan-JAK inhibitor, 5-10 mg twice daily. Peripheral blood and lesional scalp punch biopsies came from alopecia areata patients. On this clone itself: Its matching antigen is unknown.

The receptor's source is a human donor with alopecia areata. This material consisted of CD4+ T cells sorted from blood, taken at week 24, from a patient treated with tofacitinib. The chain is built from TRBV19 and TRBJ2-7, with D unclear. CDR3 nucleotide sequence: TGTGCCAGTAGTATAAGTTCGGGCCTCGACTACGAGCAGTACTTC. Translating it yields CASSISSGLDYEQYF.